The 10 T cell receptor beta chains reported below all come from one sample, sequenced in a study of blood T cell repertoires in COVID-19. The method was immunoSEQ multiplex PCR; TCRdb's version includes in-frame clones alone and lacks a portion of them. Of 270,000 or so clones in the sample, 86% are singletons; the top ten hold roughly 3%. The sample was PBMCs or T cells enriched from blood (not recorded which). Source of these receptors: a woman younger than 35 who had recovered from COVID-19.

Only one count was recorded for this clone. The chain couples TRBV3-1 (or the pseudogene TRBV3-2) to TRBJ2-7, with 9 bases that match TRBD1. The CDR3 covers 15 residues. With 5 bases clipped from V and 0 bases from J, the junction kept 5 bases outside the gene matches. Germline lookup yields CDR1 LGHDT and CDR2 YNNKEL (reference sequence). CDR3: CASSGQGTISYEQYF. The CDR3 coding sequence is TGTGCCAGCAGCGGACAGGGGACCATCTCCTACGAGCAGTACTTC.

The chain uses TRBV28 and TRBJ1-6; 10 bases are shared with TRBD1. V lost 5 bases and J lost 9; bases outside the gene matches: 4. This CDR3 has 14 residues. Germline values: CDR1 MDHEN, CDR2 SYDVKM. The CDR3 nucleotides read TGTGCCAGCAGTCCCGGGACAGGGGTTTCACCCCTCCACTTT. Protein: CASSPGTGVSPLHF.

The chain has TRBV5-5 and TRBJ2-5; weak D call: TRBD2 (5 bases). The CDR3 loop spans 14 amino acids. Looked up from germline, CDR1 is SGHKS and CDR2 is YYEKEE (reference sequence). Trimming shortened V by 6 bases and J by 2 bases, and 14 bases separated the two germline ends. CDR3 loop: CASTREPGQETQYF. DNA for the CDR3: TGTGCCAGCACCCGCGAGCCGGGACAAGAGACCCAGTACTTC. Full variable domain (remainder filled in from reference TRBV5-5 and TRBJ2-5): DAGVTQSPTHLIKTRGQQVTLRCSPISGHKSVSWYQQVLGQGPQFIFQYYEKEERGRGNFPDRFSARQFPNYSSELNVNALLLGDSALYLCASTREPGQETQYFGPGTRLLVL.

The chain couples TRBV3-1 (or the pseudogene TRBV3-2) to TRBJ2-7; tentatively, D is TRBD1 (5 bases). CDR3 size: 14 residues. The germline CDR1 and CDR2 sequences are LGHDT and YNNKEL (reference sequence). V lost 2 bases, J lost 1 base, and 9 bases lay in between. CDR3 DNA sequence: TGTGCCAGCAGCCAAAGGGGTGGTTCCTACGAGCAGTACTTC. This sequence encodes CASSQRGGSYEQYF.

The CDR3 loop reads CASSSLVASTDTQYF. The CDR3 DNA reads as TGTGCCAGCAGTTCGTTGGTGGCTAGCACAGATACGCAGTATTTT. The V call is TRBV6-5, the J call TRBJ2-3; D gene unclear. The CDR3 runs to 15 residues. Germline V gene lookup returns CDR1 MNHEY and CDR2 SVGAGI. V lost 4 bases, J lost 0 bases, and 11 bases lay in between.

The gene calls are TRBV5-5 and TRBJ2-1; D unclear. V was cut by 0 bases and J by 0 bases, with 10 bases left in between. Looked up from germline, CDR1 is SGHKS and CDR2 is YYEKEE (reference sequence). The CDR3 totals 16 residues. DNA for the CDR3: TGTGCCAGCAGCTTGGGTGTCCGTCTCTCCTACAATGAGCAGTTCTTC. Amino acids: CASSLGVRLSYNEQFF.

CDR3 coding DNA: TGTGCCTGGAGTGTAGGGGTGGTGAGGAACACTGAAGCTTTCTTT. This gives the protein CAWSVGVVRNTEAFF. The chain carries TRBV30 and TRBJ1-1, with a weak D call TRBD1 (5 bases). Deletions cut 0 bases from V and 1 base from J, with 12 bases between. This CDR3 is built from 15 residues. In germline, CDR1 is GTSNPN, CDR2 SVGIG (reference sequence). The entire variable domain, with the rest obtained from reference TRBV30 and TRBJ1-1, is as follows: SQTIHQWPATLVQPVGSPLSLECTVEGTSNPNLYWYRQAAGRGLQLLFYSVGIGQISSEVPQNLSASRPQDRQFILSSKKLLLSDSGFYLCAWSVGVVRNTEAFFGQGTRLTVV.

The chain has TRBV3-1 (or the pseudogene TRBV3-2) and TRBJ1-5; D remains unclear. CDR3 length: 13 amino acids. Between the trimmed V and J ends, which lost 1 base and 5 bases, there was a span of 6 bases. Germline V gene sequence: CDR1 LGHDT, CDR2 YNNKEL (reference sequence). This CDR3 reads CASSQGEYQPQHF. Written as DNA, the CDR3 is TGTGCCAGCAGCCAAGGGGAGTATCAGCCCCAGCATTTT.

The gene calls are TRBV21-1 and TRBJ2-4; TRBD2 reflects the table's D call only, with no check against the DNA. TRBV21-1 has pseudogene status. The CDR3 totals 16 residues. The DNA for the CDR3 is TGTGCCAGCAGCAAGGCCGGATCGGGGTCCAAAAACATTCAGTACTTC. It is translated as CASSKAGSGSKNIQYF.

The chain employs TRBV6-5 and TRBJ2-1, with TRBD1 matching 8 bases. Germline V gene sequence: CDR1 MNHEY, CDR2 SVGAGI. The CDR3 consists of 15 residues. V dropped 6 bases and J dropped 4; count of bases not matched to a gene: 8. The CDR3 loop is CASRRTGTGYNEQFF. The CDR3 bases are TGTGCCAGCAGGCGTACCGGGACAGGTTACAATGAGCAGTTCTTC.